This T cell receptor (beta chain) is from a study of blood T cell repertoires in COVID-19. Study-wide background: COVID-19 samples, acute and convalescent, were from the United States, Italy and Spain. In each case, the material was cDNA or gDNA derived from T cells, B-cell-depleted T cells, or PBMCs.

In the authors' methods: Estimates of nucleated cell counts were drawn from the amplification of reference gene primers. Produced via immunoSEQ multiplex PCR; TCRdb's table is partial and in-frame only. The V and J calls and clone size were taken over from that table, and D and trimming were inferred from the DNA. Of tens of thousands of clones in the sample, 74% were seen once. The ends lost 4 bases at V and 4 bases at J; junction bases unmatched: 11. The CDR3 loop spans 16 amino acids. Germline-derived CDR1 and CDR2 are LNHDA and SQIVND (reference sequence). Sequencing was done on a sample of peripheral blood. The TCR sequence derives from a woman of 80 years or more with acute or convalescent COVID-19. This chain uses TRBV19 with TRBJ1-2, with 8 bases lining up with TRBD1. The CDR3 reads CASSTLDRERSYGYTF. The DNA for the CDR3 is TGTGCCAGTAGTACGCTGGACAGGGAGAGGTCCTATGGCTACACCTTC.